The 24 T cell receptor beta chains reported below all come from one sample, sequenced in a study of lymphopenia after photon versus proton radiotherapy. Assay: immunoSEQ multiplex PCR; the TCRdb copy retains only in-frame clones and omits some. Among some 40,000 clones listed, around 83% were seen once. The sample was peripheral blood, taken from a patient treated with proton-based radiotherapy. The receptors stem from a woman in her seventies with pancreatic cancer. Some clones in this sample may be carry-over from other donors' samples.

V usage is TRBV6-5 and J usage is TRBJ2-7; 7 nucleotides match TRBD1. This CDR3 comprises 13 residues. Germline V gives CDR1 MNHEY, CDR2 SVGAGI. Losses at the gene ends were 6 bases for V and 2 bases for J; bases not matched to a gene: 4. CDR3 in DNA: TGTGCCAGCAGCCGGGACAGAACCTACGAGCAGTACTTC. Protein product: CASSRDRTYEQYF.

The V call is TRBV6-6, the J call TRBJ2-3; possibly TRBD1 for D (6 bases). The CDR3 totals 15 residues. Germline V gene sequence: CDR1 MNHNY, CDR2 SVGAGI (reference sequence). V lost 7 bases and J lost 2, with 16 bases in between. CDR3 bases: TGTGCCAGCACAAAGGGGCAGGGGCCCACAGATACGCAGTATTTT. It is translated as CASTKGQGPTDTQYF.

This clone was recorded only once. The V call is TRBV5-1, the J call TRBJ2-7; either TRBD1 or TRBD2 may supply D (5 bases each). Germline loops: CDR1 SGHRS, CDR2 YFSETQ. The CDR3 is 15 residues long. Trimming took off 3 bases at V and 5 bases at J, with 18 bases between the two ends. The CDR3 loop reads CASSSAAGTANEQYF. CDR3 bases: TGCGCCAGCAGCTCCGCTGCCGGGACCGCCAACGAGCAGTACTTC.

The DNA for the CDR3 is TGTGCCAGCAGCGTAGAACTAGCGGGAGAGACCCAGTACTTC. This encodes CASSVELAGETQYF. The chain recombines TRBV9 with TRBJ2-5; 9 bases are shared with TRBD2. This CDR3 has 14 residues. V dropped 0 bases and J dropped 4; count of bases not matched to a gene: 1. CDR1 is SGDLS and CDR2 is YYNGEE in the germline V gene.

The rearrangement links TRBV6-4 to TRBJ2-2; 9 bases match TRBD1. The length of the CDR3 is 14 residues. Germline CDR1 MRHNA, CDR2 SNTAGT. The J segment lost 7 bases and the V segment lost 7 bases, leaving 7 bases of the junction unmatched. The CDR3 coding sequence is TGTGCCAGCAAACCAGGACAGGGGAACGGGGAGCTGTTTTTT. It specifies CASKPGQGNGELFF.

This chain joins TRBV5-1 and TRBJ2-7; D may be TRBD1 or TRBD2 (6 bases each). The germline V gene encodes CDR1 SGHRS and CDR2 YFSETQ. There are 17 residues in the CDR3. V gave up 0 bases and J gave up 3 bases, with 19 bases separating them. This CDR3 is CASSLGKLGGSIYEQYF. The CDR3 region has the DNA TGCGCCAGCAGCTTGGGGAAGTTAGGGGGGTCCATCTACGAGCAGTACTTC. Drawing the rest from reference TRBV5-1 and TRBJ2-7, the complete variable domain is KAGVTQTPRYLIKTRGQQVTLSCSPISGHRSVSWYQQTPGQGLQFLFEYFSETQRNKGNFPGRFSGRQFSNSRSEMNVSTLELGDSALYLCASSLGKLGGSIYEQYFGPGTRLTVT.

CDR3 sequence: CASSSKGGSSYNEQFF. The CDR3, as DNA: TGTGCCAGCAGCTCCAAGGGCGGGAGCTCCTACAATGAGCAGTTCTTC. The V call is TRBV5-4, the J call TRBJ2-1; TRBD2 matches at 7 bases. With 3 bases clipped from V and 0 bases from J, the junction kept 6 bases outside the gene matches. This CDR3 region has 16 residues. Germline V gene data show CDR1 as SGHNT and CDR2 as YYREEE (reference sequence).

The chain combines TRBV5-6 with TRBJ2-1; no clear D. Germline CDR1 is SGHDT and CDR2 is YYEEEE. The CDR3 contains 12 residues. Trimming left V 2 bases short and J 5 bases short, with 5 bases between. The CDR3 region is CASSFLNNEQFF. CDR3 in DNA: TGTGCCAGCAGCTTCCTTAACAATGAGCAGTTCTTC.

The CDR3 loop is CASQSGVRTDTQYF. CDR3 coding DNA: TGTGCCAGCCAATCGGGCGTACGCACAGATACGCAGTATTTT. The V call is TRBV6-1, the J call TRBJ2-3; D gene unclear. The germline V and J ends were trimmed by 8 bases and 1 base, with 13 bases remaining between them. The germline CDR1 and CDR2 sequences are MNHNS and SASEGT. The CDR3 totals 14 residues.

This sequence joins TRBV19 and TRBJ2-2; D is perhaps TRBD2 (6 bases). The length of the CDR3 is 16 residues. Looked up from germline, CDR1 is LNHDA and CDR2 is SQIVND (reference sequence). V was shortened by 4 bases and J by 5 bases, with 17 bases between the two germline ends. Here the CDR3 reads CASSTVDFRGTGELFF. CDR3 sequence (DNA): TGTGCCAGTAGTACGGTGGATTTCCGGGGGACCGGGGAGCTGTTTTTT.

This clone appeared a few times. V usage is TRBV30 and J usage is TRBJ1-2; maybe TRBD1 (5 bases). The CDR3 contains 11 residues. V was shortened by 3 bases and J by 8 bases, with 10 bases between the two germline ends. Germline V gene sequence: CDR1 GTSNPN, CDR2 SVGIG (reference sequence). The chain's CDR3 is CAWSPREGYTF. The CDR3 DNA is TGTGCCTGGAGCCCCAGGGAGGGCTACACCTTC.

The DNA of the CDR3 is TGTGCCAGCAGTGAATTTGGGACAGGGGGTCTGGGGCAGTACTTC. It specifies CASSEFGTGGLGQYF. This chain uses TRBV6-1 with TRBJ2-7, with 11 bases identical to TRBD1. The CDR3 totals 15 residues. With 2 bases clipped from V and 9 bases from J, the junction kept 9 bases outside the gene matches. Germline lookup yields CDR1 MNHNS and CDR2 SASEGT.

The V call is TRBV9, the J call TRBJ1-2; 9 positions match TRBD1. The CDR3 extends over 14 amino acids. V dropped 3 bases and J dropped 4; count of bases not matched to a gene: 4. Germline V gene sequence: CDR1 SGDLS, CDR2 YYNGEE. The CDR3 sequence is CASSGTGVGYGYTF. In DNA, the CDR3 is TGTGCCAGCAGCGGGACAGGGGTAGGCTATGGCTACACCTTC.

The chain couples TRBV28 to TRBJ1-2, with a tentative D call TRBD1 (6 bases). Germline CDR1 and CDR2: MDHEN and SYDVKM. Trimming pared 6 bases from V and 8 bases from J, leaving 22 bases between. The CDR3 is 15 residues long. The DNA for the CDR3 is TGTGCCAGCAGCCGCCGAAGCGGGGGCGTTGGGGGCTACACCTTC. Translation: CASSRRSGGVGGYTF.

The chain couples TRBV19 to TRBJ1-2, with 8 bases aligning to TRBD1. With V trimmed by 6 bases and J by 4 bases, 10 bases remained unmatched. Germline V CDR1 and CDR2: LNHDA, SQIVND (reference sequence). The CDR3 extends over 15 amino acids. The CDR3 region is CASRDRDMPFYGYTF. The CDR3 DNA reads TGTGCCAGTAGGGACAGGGACATGCCCTTCTATGGCTACACCTTC. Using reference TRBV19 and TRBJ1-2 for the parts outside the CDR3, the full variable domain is DGGITQSPKYLFRKEGQNVTLSCEQNLNHDAMYWYRQDPGQGLRLIYYSQIVNDFQKGDIAEGYSVSREKKESFPLTVTSAQKNPTAFYLCASRDRDMPFYGYTFGSGTRLTVV.

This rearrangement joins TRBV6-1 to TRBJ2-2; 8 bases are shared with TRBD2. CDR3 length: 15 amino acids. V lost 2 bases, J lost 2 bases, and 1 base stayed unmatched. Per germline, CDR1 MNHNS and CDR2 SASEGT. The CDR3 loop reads CASSESGRNTGELFF. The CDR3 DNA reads TGTGCCAGCAGTGAAAGCGGGAGAAACACCGGGGAGCTGTTTTTT.

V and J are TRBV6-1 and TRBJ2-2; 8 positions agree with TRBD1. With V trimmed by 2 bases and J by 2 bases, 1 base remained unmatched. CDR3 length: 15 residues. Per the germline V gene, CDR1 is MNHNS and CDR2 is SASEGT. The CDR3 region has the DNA TGTGCCAGCAGTGAACAGGGGGCTAACACCGGGGAGCTGTTTTTT. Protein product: CASSEQGANTGELFF.

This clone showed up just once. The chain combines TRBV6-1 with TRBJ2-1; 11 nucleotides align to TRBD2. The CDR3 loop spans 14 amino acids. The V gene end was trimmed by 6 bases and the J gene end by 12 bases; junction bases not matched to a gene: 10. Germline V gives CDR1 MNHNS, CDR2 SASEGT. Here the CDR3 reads CASRILAGVRGQFF. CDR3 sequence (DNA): TGTGCCAGCAGAATACTAGCGGGAGTCCGGGGGCAGTTCTTC.

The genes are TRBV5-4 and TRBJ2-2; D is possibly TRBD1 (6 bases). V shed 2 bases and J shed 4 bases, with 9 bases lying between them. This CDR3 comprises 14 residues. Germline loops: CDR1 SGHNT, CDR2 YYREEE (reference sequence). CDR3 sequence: CASSFGTTTGELFF. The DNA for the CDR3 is TGTGCCAGCAGCTTTGGGACAACCACCGGGGAGCTGTTTTTT.

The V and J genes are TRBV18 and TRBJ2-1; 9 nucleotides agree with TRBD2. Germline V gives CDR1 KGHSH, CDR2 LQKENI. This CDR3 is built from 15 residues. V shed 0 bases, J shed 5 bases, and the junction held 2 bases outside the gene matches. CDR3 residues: CASSPPTSGDNEQFF. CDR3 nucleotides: TGTGCCAGCTCACCACCGACTAGCGGAGACAATGAGCAGTTCTTC.

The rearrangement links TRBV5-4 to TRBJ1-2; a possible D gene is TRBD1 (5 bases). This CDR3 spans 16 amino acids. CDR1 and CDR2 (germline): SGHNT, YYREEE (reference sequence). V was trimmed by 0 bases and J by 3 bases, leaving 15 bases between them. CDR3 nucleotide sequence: TGTGCCAGCAGCTTGGTTTCGGGGCCCGTGGACTATGGCTACACCTTC. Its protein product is CASSLVSGPVDYGYTF.

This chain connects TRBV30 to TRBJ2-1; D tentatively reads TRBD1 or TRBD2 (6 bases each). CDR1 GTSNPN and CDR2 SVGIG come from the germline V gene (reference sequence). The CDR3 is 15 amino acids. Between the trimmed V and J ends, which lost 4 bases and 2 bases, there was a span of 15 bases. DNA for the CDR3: TGTGCCTGGAATGTAGGGGGAGGCACCTACAATGAGCAGTTCTTC. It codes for CAWNVGGGTYNEQFF. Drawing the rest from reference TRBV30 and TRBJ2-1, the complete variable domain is SQTIHQWPATLVQPVGSPLSLECTVEGTSNPNLYWYRQAAGRGLQLLFYSVGIGQISSEVPQNLSASRPQDRQFILSSKKLLLSDSGFYLCAWNVGGGTYNEQFFGPGTRLTVL.

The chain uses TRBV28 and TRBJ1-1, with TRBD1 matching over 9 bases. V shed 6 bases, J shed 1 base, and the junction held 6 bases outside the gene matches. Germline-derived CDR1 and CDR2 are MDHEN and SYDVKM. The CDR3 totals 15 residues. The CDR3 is CASRGTGRGNTEAFF. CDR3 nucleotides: TGTGCCAGCAGGGGGACAGGGCGAGGGAACACTGAAGCTTTCTTT.

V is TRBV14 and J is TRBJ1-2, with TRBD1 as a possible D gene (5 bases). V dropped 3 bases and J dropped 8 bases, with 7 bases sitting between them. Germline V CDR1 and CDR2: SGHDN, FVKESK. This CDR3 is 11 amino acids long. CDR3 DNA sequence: TGTGCCAGCAGCCATGGGGGGGGCTACACCTTC. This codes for CASSHGGGYTF.